This T cell receptor beta chain was sequenced for a study of blood T cell repertoires in COVID-19. As for the study in general: Italy, Spain and the United States were the sources of the convalescent and acute COVID-19 samples. The analysed material was cDNA or gDNA that came from T cells, B-cell-depleted T cells, or PBMCs.

The assay was immunoSEQ multiplex PCR, and TCRdb's table has in-frame clones only and misses some. The data show about 230,000 clones, with about nine tenths seen just once and under 14% held by the top ten. The germline V and J ends were trimmed by 2 bases and 0 bases, with 8 bases remaining between them. Looked up from germline, CDR1 is SGHNT and CDR2 is YYREEE (reference sequence). The CDR3 length is 14 residues. The rearrangement joins TRBV5-4 to TRBJ1-1; a possible D gene is TRBD1 (5 bases). Sequenced: peripheral blood. The source is a man between 45 and 60 years old with COVID-19, enrolled during active disease. The CDR3 region is CASSFYRMNTEAFF. Here the CDR3 DNA reads TGTGCCAGCAGCTTTTACAGGATGAACACTGAAGCTTTCTTT.